This section outlines one TCR beta chain sequence together with its context. The antigen is unknown. Germline trimming cut 5 bases from V and 7 bases from J; bases unmatched to any gene: 5. Looked up from germline, CDR1 is SGHDN and CDR2 is FVKESK. CDR3 length equals 15 residues. Profiling relied on immunoSEQ multiplex PCR, and the TCRdb table lists in-frame clones only, not all of them. The data show 60,000 to 75,000 clones, about four fifths seen once. This sample was included in a study of OX40 agonist ivuxolimab in advanced cancers. Study overall: Each patient was given ivuxolimab into a vein every 2 weeks, at 0.01 to 10 mg/kg. Study-wide results and limits: In general, CD8+ T cells held more expanded clones than CD4+ did, on average. Researchers did not establish what antigens the expanded peripheral T cells target.

Drawing of blood for sampling happened at baseline, at cycle 4 day 1, and at cycle 7 day 1. The chain uses TRBV14 and TRBJ2-1, with 13 nucleotides matching TRBD2. The sequenced sample was CD4+ or CD8+ T cells sorted from blood, obtained in a trial of the OX40 agonist ivuxolimab. The sequence derives from an adult with an advanced solid tumor such as melanoma, head and neck, liver or kidney cancer. As DNA, the CDR3 is TGTGCCAGCAGCTTGGGACTAGCGGGAATTAATGAGCAGTTCTTC. It encodes CASSLGLAGINEQFF.